This T cell receptor (beta chain) was identified during a study of blood T cell repertoires in COVID-19. Germline values: CDR1 SGHAT, CDR2 FQNNGV. The CDR3 is made up of 16 amino acids. V lost 5 bases, J lost 3 bases, and 8 bases stayed unmatched. Libraries were prepared by immunoSEQ multiplex PCR; TCRdb keeps only in-frame clonotypes and omits some of them. The sample yields 95,000 to 150,000 clones, 80% to 90% seen once. This clone was counted once. The material sequenced was peripheral blood. The rearrangement links TRBV11-2 to TRBJ2-2; 8 nucleotides align to TRBD2. This clonotype originated in a man in his forties with acute or convalescent COVID-19. CDR3 sequence: CASSRRGGTHTGELFF. The CDR3 nucleotides read TGTGCCAGCAGCCGTCGCGGGGGGACTCACACCGGGGAGCTGTTTTTT.